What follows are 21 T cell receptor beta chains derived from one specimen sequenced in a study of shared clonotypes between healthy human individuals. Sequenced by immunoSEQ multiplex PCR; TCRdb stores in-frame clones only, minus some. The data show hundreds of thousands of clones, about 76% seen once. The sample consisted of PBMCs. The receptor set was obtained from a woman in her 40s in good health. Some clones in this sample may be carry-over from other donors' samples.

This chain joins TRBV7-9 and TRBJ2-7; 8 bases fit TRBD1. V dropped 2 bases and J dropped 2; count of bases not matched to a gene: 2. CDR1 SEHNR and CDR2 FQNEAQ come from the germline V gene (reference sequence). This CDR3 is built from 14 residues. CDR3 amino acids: CASSLWDRPYEQYF. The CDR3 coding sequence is TGTGCCAGCAGCTTATGGGACAGGCCCTACGAGCAGTACTTC.

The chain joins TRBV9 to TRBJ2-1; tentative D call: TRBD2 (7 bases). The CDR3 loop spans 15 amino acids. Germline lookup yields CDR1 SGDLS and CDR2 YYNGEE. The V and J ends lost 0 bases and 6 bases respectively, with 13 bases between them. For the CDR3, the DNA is TGTGCCAGCAGCGTAGGACGGGGGGCGGGCAATGAGCAGTTCTTC. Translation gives CASSVGRGAGNEQFF.

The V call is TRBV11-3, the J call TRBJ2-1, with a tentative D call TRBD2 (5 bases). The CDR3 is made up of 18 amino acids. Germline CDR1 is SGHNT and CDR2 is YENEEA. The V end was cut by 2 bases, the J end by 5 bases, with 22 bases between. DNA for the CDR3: TGTGCCAGCAGCTTAACCCCGGATGGGCGGGCCTCAAACAATGAGCAGTTCTTC. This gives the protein CASSLTPDGRASNNEQFF.

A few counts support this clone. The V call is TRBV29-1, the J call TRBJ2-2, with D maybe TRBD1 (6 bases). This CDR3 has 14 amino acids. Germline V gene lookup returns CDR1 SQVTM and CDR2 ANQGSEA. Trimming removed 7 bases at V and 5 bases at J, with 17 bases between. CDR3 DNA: TGCAGCGCCCAACCCAGGGGTGGAACCGGGGAGCTGTTTTTT. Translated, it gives CSAQPRGGTGELFF.

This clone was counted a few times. The CDR3 DNA sequence: TGTGCCAGCAGTTTGGTGTTGGGACGTAAACTCTTGAACTCCTACGAGCAGTACTTC. Protein product: CASSLVLGRKLLNSYEQYF. J is TRBJ2-7 and V is TRBV28, with D perhaps being TRBD1 or TRBD2 (5 bases each). The germline V and J ends were trimmed by 3 bases and 0 bases, with 24 bases remaining between them. The germline CDR1 and CDR2 sequences are MDHEN and SYDVKM. This CDR3 is built from 19 residues.

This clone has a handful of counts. The CDR3 DNA follows: TGTGCCACCAGCAGAACAGGGGAGACTGAAGCTTTCTTT. It codes for CATSRTGETEAFF. The chain recombines TRBV15 with TRBJ1-1; TRBD1 aligns across 7 bases. V shed 2 bases and J 5 bases; nucleotides not matched to a gene: 2. Germline V CDR1 and CDR2: LNHNV, YYDKDF (reference sequence). The CDR3 consists of 13 residues.

CDR3 DNA sequence: TGTGCCAGCAGTTCGACTAGCGGGAAGTTCGGGGAGCTGTTTTTT. This sequence encodes CASSSTSGKFGELFF. The rearrangement joins TRBV6-6 to TRBJ2-2; 11 bases fit TRBD2. With V trimmed by 4 bases and J by 7 bases, 5 bases remained unmatched. The CDR3 is 15 residues long. Germline values: CDR1 MNHNY, CDR2 SVGAGI (reference sequence).

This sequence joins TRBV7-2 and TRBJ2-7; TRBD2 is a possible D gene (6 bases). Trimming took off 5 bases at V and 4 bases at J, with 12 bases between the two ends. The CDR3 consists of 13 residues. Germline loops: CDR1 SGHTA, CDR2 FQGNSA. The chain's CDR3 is CASSPGSGYEQYF. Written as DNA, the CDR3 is TGTGCCAGCAGCCCGGGTAGCGGTTACGAGCAGTACTTC.

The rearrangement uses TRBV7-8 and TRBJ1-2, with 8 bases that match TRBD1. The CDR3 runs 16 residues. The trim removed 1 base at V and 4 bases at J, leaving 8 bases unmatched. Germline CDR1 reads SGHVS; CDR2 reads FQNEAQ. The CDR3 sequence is CASSLEARQGTYGYTF. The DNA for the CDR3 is TGTGCCAGCAGCTTAGAAGCCAGACAGGGGACCTATGGCTACACCTTC. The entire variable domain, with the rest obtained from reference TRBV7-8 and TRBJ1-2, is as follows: GAGVSQSPRYKVAKRGQDVALRCDPISGHVSLFWYQQALGQGPEFLTYFQNEAQLDKSGLPSDRFFAERPEGSVSTLKIQRTQQEDSAVYLCASSLEARQGTYGYTFGSGTRLTVV.

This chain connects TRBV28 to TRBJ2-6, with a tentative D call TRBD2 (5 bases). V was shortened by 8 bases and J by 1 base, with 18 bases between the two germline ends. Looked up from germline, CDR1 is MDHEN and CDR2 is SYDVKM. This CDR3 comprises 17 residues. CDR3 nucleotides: TGTGCCAGCCAGGAGGTTAGCTGGGGTTCTGGGGCCAACGTCCTGACTTTC. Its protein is CASQEVSWGSGANVLTF. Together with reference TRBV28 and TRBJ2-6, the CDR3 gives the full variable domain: DVKVTQSSRYLVKRTGEKVFLECVQDMDHENMFWYRQDPGLGLRLIYFSYDVKMKEKGDIPEGYSVSREKKERFSLILESASTNQTSMYLCASQEVSWGSGANVLTFGAGSRLTVL.

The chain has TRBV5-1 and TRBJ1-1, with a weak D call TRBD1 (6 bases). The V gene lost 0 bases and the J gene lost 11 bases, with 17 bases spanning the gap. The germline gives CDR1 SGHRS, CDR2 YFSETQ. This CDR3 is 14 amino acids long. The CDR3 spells CASSLDGGQGEAFF. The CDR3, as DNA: TGCGCCAGCAGCTTGGACGGGGGCCAGGGTGAGGCTTTCTTT. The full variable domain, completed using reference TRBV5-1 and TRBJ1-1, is KAGVTQTPRYLIKTRGQQVTLSCSPISGHRSVSWYQQTPGQGLQFLFEYFSETQRNKGNFPGRFSGRQFSNSRSEMNVSTLELGDSALYLCASSLDGGQGEAFFGQGTRLTVV.

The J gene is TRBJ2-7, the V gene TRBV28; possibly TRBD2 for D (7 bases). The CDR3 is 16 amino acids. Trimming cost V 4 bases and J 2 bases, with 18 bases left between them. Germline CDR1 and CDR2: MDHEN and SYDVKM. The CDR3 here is CASSSPRGALTYEQYF. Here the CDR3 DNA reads TGTGCCAGCAGTTCCCCTCGGGGGGCGCTCACCTACGAGCAGTACTTC.

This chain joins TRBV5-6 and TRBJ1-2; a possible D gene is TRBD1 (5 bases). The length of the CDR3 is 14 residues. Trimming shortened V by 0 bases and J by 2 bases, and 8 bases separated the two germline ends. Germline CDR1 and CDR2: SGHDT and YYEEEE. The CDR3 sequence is CASSLEGSNYGYTF. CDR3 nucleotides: TGTGCCAGCAGCTTGGAGGGGTCGAACTATGGCTACACCTTC.

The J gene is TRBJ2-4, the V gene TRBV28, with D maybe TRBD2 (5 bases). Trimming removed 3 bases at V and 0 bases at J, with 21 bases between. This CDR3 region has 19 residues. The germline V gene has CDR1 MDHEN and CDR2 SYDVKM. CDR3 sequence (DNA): TGTGCCAGCAGTTTTAATCGGTGGGAGAACATTGGAGCCAAAAACATTCAGTACTTC. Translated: CASSFNRWENIGAKNIQYF. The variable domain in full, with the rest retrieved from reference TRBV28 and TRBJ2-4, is DVKVTQSSRYLVKRTGEKVFLECVQDMDHENMFWYRQDPGLGLRLIYFSYDVKMKEKGDIPEGYSVSREKKERFSLILESASTNQTSMYLCASSFNRWENIGAKNIQYFGAGTRLSVL.

The CDR3 DNA reads TGCAGCGTGCGGACTAGCGGGAGGGCCGATGAGCAGTTCTTC. Its translation: CSVRTSGRADEQFF. The rearrangement joins TRBV29-1 to TRBJ2-1; 15 nucleotides line up with TRBD2. The length of the CDR3 is 14 residues. Unmatched junction bases numbered 5, after V lost 6 bases and J lost 8 bases. Germline CDR1 reads SQVTM; CDR2 reads ANQGSEA.

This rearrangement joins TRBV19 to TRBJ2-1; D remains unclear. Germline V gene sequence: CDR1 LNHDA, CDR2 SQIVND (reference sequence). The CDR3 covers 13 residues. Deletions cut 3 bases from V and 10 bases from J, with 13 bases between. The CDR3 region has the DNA TGTGCCAGTAGTATGACGGCCCCCGGGGAGCAGTTCTTC. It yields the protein CASSMTAPGEQFF. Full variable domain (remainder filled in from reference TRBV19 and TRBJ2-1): DGGITQSPKYLFRKEGQNVTLSCEQNLNHDAMYWYRQDPGQGLRLIYYSQIVNDFQKGDIAEGYSVSREKKESFPLTVTSAQKNPTAFYLCASSMTAPGEQFFGPGTRLTVL.

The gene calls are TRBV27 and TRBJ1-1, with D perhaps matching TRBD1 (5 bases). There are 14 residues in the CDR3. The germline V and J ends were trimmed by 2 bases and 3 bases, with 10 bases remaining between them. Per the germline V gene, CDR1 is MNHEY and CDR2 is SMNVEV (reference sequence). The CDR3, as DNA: TGTGCCAGCAGTTTAAGAGGGGCGGACACTGAAGCTTTCTTT. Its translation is CASSLRGADTEAFF.

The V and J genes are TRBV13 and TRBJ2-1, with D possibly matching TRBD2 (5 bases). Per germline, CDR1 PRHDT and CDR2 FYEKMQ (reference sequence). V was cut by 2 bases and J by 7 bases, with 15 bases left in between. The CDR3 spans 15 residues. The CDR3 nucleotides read TGTGCCAGCAGCTTATGGCGGGCTTATACGAATGAGCAGTTCTTC. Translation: CASSLWRAYTNEQFF.

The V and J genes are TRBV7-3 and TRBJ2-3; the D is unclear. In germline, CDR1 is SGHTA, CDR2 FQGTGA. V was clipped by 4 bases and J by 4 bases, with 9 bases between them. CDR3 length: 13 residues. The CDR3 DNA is TGTGCCAGCAGCTCGAATCGCGCAGATACGCAGTATTTT. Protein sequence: CASSSNRADTQYF. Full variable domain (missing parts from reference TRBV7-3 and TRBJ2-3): GAGVSQTPSNKVTEKGKYVELRCDPISGHTALYWYRQSLGQGPEFLIYFQGTGAADDSGLPNDRFFAVRPEGSVSTLKIQRTERGDSAVYLCASSSNRADTQYFGPGTRLTVL.

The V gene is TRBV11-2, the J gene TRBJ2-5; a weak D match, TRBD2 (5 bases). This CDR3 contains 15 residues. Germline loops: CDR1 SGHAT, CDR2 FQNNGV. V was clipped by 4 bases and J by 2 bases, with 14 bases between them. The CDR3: CASSSRRRAQETQYF. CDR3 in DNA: TGTGCCAGCAGCTCTCGAAGGCGGGCGCAAGAGACCCAGTACTTC.

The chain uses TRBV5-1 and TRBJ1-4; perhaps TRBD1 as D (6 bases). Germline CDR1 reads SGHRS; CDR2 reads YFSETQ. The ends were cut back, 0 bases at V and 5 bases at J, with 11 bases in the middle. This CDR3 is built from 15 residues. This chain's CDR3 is CASSLARGTNEKLFF. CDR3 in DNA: TGCGCCAGCAGCTTGGCCAGGGGCACCAATGAAAAACTGTTTTTT.